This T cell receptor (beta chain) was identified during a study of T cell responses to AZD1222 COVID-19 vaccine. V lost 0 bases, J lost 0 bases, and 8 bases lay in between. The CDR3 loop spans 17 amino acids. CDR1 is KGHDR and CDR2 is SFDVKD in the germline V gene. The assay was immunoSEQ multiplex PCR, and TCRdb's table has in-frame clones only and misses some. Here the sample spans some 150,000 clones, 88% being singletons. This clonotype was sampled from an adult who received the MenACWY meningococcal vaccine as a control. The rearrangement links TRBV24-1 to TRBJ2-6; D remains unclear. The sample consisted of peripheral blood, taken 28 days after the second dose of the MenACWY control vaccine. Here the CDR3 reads CATSDLNGLSGANVLTF. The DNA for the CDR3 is TGTGCCACCAGTGATTTGAATGGGCTCTCTGGGGCCAACGTCCTGACTTTC.